This T cell receptor beta chain emerged from a study of T-cell reconstitution after alpha-beta-depleted transplantation in children. The TCRbeta library incorporated unique molecular identifiers. TCRdb fed the PCR reads into MiXCR, producing one record per CDR3 protein. Of hundreds of thousands of distinct CDR3 sequences in the sample, approximately 8.9% were seen once. This clonotype has ten or more counts. The antigen is undetermined. Whole-study results and caveats: The authors attributed T-cell counts and diversity one year after transplant mostly to newly produced T cells. Certain patients had high TCRbeta diversity at day 60, and it came from recipient T cells and thymic progenitors that survived. Reportedly, only several hundred clones from non-depleted graft cells drove alpha-beta T-cell counts at about two months.

This sequence originates from a male patient aged 10 to 17 who had a stem cell transplant for acute lymphoblastic leukemia, so the T cells may come from the graft donor. The specimen comprised PBMCs, mostly from graft donor cells, sampled 180 days after TCRalphabeta/CD19-depleted stem cell transplant.

CDR3 region: CASSLRSSYEQYF. In DNA, the CDR3 is TGCGCCAGCAGCCTGCGATCCTCCTACGAGCAGTACTTC. The V call is TRBV5-1, the J call TRBJ2-7, with D hard to call. Trimming took 4 bases from V and 0 from J, leaving 8 bases between them. Germline V gene sequence: CDR1 SGHRS, CDR2 YFSETQ. CDR3 size: 13 residues.